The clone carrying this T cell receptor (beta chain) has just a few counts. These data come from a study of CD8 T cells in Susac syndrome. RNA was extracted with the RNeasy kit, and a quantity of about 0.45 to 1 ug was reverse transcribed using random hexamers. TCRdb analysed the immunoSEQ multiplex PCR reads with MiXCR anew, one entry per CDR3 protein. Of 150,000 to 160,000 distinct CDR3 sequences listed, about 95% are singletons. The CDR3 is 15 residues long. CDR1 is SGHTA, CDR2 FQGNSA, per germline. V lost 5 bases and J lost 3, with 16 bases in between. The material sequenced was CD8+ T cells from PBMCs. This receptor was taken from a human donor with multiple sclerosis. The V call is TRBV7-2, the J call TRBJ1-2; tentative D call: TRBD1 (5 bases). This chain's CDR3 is CASSPQGFRDYGYTF. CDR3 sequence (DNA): TGTGCCAGCAGCCCCCAGGGCTTCAGAGACTATGGCTACACCTTC.